This TCR beta chain is from a study of a mutant IDH1 vaccine in newly diagnosed glioma. Study conclusions and caveats: Top-clonotype changes in peripheral T cells seemed unrelated to pseudoprogression.

A remark on this clone: Its cognate antigen is unknown.

Time point in this sample: week 11, during vaccination. Topical imiquimod accompanied each vaccine dose, which consisted of 300 ug of mutant IDH1 20-mer peptide. The astrocytomas were IDH1-mutant, ATRX-negative, and WHO grade 3 or 4. Trimming pared 4 bases from V and 6 bases from J, leaving 13 bases between. Germline CDR1 and CDR2: MNHEY and SMNVEV (reference sequence). The CDR3 runs 14 residues. Assay: immunoSEQ multiplex PCR; the TCRdb copy retains only in-frame clones and omits some. The table has 95,000 to 120,000 clones, about nine tenths seen once. The sample consisted of PBMCs, taken from a glioma patient whose treatment included an IDH1 peptide vaccine. The sequence derives from a woman aged 45 to 65 with glioma. V usage is TRBV27 and J usage is TRBJ1-5, with D tentatively TRBD1 (5 bases). The CDR3 loop reads CASSSREGVQPQHF. CDR3 sequence (DNA): TGTGCCAGCAGTTCCAGGGAGGGAGTTCAGCCCCAGCATTTT.